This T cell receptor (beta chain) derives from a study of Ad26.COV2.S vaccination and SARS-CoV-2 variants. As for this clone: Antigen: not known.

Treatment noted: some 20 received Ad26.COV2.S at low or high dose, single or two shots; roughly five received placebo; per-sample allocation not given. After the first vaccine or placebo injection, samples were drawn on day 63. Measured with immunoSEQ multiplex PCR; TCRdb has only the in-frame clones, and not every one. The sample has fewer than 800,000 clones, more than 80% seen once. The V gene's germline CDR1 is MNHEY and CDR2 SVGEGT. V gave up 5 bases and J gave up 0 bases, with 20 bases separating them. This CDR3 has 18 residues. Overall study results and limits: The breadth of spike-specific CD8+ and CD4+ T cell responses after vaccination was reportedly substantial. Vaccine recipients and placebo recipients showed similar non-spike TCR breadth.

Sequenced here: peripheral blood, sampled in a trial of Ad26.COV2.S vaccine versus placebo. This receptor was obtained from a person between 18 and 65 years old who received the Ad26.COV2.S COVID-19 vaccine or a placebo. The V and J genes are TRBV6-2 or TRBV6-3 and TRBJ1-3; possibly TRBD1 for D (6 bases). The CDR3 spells CASSERRGTASSGNTIYF. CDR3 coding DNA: TGTGCCAGCAGTGAGAGAAGGGGGACGGCGAGCTCTGGAAACACCATATATTTT.